Reported below is one T cell receptor (beta chain). Per the authors' pipeline: Estimation of nucleated cell counts relied on the amplification of reference gene primers. TCRdb's copy holds only in-frame clones and misses some; the assay was immunoSEQ multiplex PCR. V, J and clone size are those of that table, while D and trimming were read from the DNA. The sample contains around 170,000 clones, around four fifths of which appear only once. Germline loops: CDR1 SGDLS, CDR2 YYNGEE. The CDR3 contains 17 residues. Trimming cost V 3 bases and J 0 bases, with 16 bases left between them. This entry comes from a study of blood T cell repertoires in COVID-19. As for the study in general: Donors in the United States, Italy and Spain gave samples during acute or convalescent COVID-19. The analysed material was cDNA or gDNA that came from T cells, B-cell-depleted T cells, or PBMCs.

The chain combines TRBV9 with TRBJ2-1; a possible D gene is TRBD1 (5 bases). This receptor was obtained from a woman in her forties with acute or convalescent COVID-19. The sample was peripheral blood. CDR3 sequence reads: CASSGSVGASSYNEQFF. DNA for the CDR3: TGTGCCAGCAGCGGCAGCGTTGGGGCCAGCTCCTACAATGAGCAGTTCTTC.